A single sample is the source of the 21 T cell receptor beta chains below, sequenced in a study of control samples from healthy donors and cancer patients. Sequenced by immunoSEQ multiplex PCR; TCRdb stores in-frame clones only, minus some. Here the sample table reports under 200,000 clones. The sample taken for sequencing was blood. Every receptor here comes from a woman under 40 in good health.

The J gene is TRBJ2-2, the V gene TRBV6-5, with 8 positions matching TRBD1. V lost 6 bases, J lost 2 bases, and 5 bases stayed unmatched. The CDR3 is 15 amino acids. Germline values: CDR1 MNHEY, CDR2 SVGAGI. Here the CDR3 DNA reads TGTGCCAGCAGCCTCGGACAGGGAAACACCGGGGAGCTGTTTTTT. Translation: CASSLGQGNTGELFF.

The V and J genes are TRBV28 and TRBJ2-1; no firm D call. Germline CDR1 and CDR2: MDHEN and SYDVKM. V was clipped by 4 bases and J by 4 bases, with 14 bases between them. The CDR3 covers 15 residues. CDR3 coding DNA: TGTGCCAGCAGTTCGGTTGGACGGAATTACAATGAGCAGTTCTTC. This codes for CASSSVGRNYNEQFF.

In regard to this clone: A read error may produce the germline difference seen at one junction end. CDR3 in amino acids: CASSLGGGHQETQYF. CDR3 sequence (DNA): TGTGCTAGCAGCTTAGGCGGGGGCCATCAAGAGACCCAGTACTTC. The genes are TRBV7-7 and TRBJ2-5; maybe TRBD2 (7 bases). Germline CDR1 and CDR2: SSHAT and FNYEAQ (reference sequence). There are 15 residues in the CDR3.

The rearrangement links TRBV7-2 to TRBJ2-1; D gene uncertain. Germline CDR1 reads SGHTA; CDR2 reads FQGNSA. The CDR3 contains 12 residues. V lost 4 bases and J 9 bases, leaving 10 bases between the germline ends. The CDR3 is CASSSTSLEQFF. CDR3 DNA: TGTGCCAGCAGCTCCACCTCTCTTGAGCAGTTCTTC. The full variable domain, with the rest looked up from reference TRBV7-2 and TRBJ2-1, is GAGVSQSPSNKVTEKGKDVELRCDPISGHTALYWYRQSLGQGLEFLIYFQGNSAPDKSGLPSDRFSAERTGGSVSTLTIQRTQQEDSAVYLCASSSTSLEQFFGPGTRLTVL.

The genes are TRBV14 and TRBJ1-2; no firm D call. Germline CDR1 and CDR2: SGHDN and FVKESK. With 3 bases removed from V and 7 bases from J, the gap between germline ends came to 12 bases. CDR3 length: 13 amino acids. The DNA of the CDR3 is TGTGCCAGCAGCCAGGGGAATGGTGTTGGCTACACCTTC. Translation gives CASSQGNGVGYTF.

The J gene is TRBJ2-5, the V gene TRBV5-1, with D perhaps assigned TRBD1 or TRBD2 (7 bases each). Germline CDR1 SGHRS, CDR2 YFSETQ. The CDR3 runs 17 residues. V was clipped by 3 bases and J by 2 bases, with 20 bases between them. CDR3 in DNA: TGCGCCAGCAGCTCGCCCTCTATCCAGGGGGGGCAAGAGACCCAGTACTTC. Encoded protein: CASSSPSIQGGQETQYF.

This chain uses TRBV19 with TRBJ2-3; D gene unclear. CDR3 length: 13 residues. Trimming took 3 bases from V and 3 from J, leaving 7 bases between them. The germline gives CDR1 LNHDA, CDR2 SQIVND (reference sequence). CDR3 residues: CASSMGRTDTQYF. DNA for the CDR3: TGTGCCAGTAGTATGGGCAGGACAGATACGCAGTATTTT.

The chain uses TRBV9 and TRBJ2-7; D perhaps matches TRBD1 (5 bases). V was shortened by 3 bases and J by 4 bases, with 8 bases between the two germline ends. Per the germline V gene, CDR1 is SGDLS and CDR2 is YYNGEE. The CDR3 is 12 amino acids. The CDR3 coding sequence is TGTGCCAGCAGCGCCGACAGATACGAGCAGTACTTC. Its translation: CASSADRYEQYF.

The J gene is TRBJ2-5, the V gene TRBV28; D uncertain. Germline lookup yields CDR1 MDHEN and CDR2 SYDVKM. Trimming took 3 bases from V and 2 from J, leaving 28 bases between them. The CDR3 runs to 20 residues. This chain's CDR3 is CASSFEVASLLESQQETQYF. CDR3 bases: TGTGCCAGCAGTTTTGAGGTGGCCTCCCTCCTCGAGTCGCAACAAGAGACCCAGTACTTC.

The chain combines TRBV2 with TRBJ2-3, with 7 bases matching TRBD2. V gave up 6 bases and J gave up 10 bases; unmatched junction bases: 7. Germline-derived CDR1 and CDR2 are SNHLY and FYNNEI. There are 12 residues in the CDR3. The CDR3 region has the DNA TGTGCCAGCAGGGAGGAGGGGAGGGCGCAGTATTTT. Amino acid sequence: CASREEGRAQYF.

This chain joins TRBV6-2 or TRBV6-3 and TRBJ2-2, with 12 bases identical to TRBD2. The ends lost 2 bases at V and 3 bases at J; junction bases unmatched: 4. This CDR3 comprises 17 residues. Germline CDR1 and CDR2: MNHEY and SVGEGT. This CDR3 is CASSYPRTSGDTGELFF. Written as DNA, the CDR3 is TGTGCCAGCAGTTACCCCCGGACTAGCGGGGACACCGGGGAGCTGTTTTTT.

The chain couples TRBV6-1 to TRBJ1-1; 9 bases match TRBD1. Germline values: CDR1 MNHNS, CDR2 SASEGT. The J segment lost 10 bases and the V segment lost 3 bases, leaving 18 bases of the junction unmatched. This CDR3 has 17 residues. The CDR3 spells CASSEGWTGAYRSAAFF. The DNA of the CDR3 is TGTGCCAGCAGTGAGGGATGGACAGGGGCCTACCGTAGCGCAGCTTTCTTT.

This chain's CDR3 is CASSLESGNGYTF. CDR3 nucleotides: TGCGCCAGCAGCTTGGAATCGGGAAATGGCTACACCTTC. The chain links TRBV5-1 to TRBJ1-2; no reliable D call. Germline loops: CDR1 SGHRS, CDR2 YFSETQ. The CDR3 runs to 13 residues. V was clipped by 0 bases and J by 6 bases, with 9 bases between them.

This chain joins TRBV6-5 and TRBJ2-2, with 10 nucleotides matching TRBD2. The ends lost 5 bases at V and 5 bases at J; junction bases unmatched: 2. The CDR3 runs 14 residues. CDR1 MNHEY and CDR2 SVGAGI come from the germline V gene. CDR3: CASSRTSGTGELFF. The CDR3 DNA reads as TGTGCCAGCAGTAGGACTAGCGGAACCGGGGAGCTGTTTTTT.

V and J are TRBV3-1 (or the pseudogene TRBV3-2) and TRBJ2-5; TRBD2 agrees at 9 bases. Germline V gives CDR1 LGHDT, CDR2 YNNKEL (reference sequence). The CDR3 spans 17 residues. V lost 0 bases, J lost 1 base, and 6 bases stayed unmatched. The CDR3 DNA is TGTGCCAGCAGCCAAGATTGGAGCGGGGGGATCCAAGAGACCCAGTACTTC. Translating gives CASSQDWSGGIQETQYF.

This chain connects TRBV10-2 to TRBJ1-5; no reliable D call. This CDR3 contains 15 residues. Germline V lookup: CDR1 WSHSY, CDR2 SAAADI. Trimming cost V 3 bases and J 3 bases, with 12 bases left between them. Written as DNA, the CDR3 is TGCGCCAGCAGTGATAGGCAGGATTTCAATCAGCCCCAGCATTTT. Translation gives CASSDRQDFNQPQHF.

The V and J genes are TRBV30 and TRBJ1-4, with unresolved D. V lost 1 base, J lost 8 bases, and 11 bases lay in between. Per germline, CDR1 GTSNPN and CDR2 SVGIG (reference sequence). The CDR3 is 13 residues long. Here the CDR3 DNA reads TGTGCCTGGAGTGCCTTGATAGGCGAAAAACTGTTTTTT. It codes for CAWSALIGEKLFF. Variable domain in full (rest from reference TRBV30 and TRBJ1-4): SQTIHQWPATLVQPVGSPLSLECTVEGTSNPNLYWYRQAAGRGLQLLFYSVGIGQISSEVPQNLSASRPQDRQFILSSKKLLLSDSGFYLCAWSALIGEKLFFGSGTQLSVL.

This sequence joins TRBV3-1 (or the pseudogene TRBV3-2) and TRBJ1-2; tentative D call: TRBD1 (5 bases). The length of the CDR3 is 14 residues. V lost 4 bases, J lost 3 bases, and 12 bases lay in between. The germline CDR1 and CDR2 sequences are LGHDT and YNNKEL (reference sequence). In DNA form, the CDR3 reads TGTGCCAGCAGCCCATCCGGGACGGACTATGGCTACACCTTC. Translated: CASSPSGTDYGYTF.

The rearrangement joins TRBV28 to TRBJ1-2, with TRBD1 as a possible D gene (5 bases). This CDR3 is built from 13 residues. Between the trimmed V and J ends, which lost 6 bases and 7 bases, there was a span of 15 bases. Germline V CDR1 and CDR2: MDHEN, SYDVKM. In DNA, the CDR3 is TGTGCCAGCAGGGGGACGGCCCACCCTGGCTACACCTTC. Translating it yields CASRGTAHPGYTF.

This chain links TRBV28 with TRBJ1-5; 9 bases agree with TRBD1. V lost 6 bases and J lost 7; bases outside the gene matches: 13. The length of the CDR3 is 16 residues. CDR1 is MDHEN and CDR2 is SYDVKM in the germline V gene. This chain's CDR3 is CASRLPGQGGLQPQHF. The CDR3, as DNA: TGTGCCAGCAGATTACCGGGACAGGGAGGTCTGCAGCCCCAGCATTTT. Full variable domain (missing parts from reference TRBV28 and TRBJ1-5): DVKVTQSSRYLVKRTGEKVFLECVQDMDHENMFWYRQDPGLGLRLIYFSYDVKMKEKGDIPEGYSVSREKKERFSLILESASTNQTSMYLCASRLPGQGGLQPQHFGDGTRLSIL.

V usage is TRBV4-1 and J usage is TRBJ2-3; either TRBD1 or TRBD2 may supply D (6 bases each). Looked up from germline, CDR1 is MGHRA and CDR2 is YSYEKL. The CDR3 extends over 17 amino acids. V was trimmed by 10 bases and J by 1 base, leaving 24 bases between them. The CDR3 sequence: CATKRIGGPEGTDTQYF. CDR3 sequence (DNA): TGCGCCACCAAAAGGATAGGGGGGCCAGAGGGCACAGATACGCAGTATTTT.